This is a list of T cell receptor beta chains from one sample in a study of cytomegalovirus exposure and HLA in healthy donors. Sequencing was performed with immunoSEQ multiplex PCR; in TCRdb, only in-frame clones are kept and a portion is missing. Altogether 90,000 or so clones are present, around 79% being singletons, with the ten largest covering around 6%. Material for sequencing was PBMCs. The source is a female donor in good health and CMV-seronegative. The CDR3 runs from the conserved cysteine through the conserved F or W. D genes are given only for firm matches. Expanded clones get a size class; other rows say once, few or many, or leave the size out.

TRBV28,-,-,TRBJ1-6,TGTGCCAGCAGTTTAGGACAGCAAAATTCACCCCTCCACTTT,CASSLGQQNSPLHF
TRBV5-1,-,-,TRBJ2-3,TGCGCCAGCACTACTATATCATTACTAACAGATACGCAGTATTTT,CASTTISLLTDTQYF
TRBV2,-,few,TRBJ1-1,TGTGCCAGCAGTGAAGCGCTTCAGGGGGAAGCTTTCTTT,CASSEALQGEAFF
TRBV27,TRBD2,-,TRBJ2-3,TGTGCCAGCACTGGGACTAGCGGCACAGATACGCAGTATTTT,CASTGTSGTDTQYF
TRBV5-4,TRBD1,-,TRBJ1-1,TGTGCCAGCAGCCCCAGGACAGGGGAAAACACTGAAGCTTTCTTT,CASSPRTGENTEAFF
TRBV6-5,-,few,TRBJ2-7,TGTGCCAGCAGCGCCGGAAACAGGGTCCACGAGCAGTACTTC,CASSAGNRVHEQYF
TRBV28,-,-,TRBJ1-2,TGTGCCAGCAGTTTTGGGGGCCCCTCCAAGGGCTACACCTTC,CASSFGGPSKGYTF
TRBV5-1,TRBD1,-,TRBJ1-1,TGCGCCAGCAACACTCCGGACAGGGGCACTGAAGCTTTCTTT,CASNTPDRGTEAFF
TRBV7-9,TRBD1,-,TRBJ2-5,TGTGCCAGCAGCCCGGGACAGGGGGCAGAGACCCAGTACTTC,CASSPGQGAETQYF
TRBV7-9,TRBD2,-,TRBJ2-1,TGTGCCAGCAGCTTAGGGGCTAGCGGGAGAGAGGAGCAGTTCTTC,CASSLGASGREEQFF
TRBV30,TRBD1,-,TRBJ1-4,TGTGCCTGGGCTAGGACAGGGGGTAATGAAAAACTGTTTTTT,CAWARTGGNEKLFF
TRBV11-2,TRBD2,-,TRBJ2-7,TGTGCCAGCAGCTTTACCGGGACTAGCGGCTACGAGCAGTACTTC,CASSFTGTSGYEQYF
TRBV6-1,-,many,TRBJ1-1,TGTGCCAGTACGCCAGGGGTCATGAACACTGAAGCTTTCTTT,CASTPGVMNTEAFF
TRBV7-6,TRBD1,-,TRBJ2-5,TGTGCCATCCAGGACAGGGGGCTTGAGACCCAGTACTTC,CAIQDRGLETQYF
TRBV7-9,TRBD1,-,TRBJ1-5,TGTGCCAGCAGCCCGGACAGGGATAATCAGCCCCAGCATTTT,CASSPDRDNQPQHF
TRBV19,-,-,TRBJ1-5,TGTGCCAGTAGTATAGATCAGGCAGGGCTGAGTAGCAATCAGCCCCAGCATTTT,CASSIDQAGLSSNQPQHF
TRBV28,TRBD1,-,TRBJ1-1,TGTGCCAGCAGTCCGGGACAGCTGAACACTGAAGCTTTCTTT,CASSPGQLNTEAFF
TRBV5-1,TRBD1,-,TRBJ1-2,TGCGCCAGCAGCTTCGGGACAGGGGGCGCGGACTATGGCTACACCTTC,CASSFGTGGADYGYTF
TRBV6-9,-,-,TRBJ1-5,TGTGCCAGCAGTTATTCTCCTGGGGGGAGTGATGGCAATCAGCCCCAGCATTTT,CASSYSPGGSDGNQPQHF
TRBV5-1,-,-,TRBJ2-7,TGCGCCAGCAGCGCGGCACCGGGTGTTTACGAGCAGTACTTC,CASSAAPGVYEQYF
TRBV4-2,TRBD1,few,TRBJ1-2,TGTGCCAGCAGCCAAGATTCCCGGGACAGGGTAGGAGATGGCTACACCTTC,CASSQDSRDRVGDGYTF
TRBV2,-,-,TRBJ1-5,TGTGCCAGCAGATCCCGTAGGGGTATGGTTCAGCCCCAGCATTTT,CASRSRRGMVQPQHF
TRBV19,-,-,TRBJ1-1,TGTGCCAGTAGTATAACTTCAGGGCAAATGAACACTGAAGCTTTCTTT,CASSITSGQMNTEAFF
TRBV30,-,-,TRBJ1-6,TGTGCCTGGAGCTCTGGCAGGAATTATAATTCACCCCTCCACTTT,CAWSSGRNYNSPLHF
TRBV6-1,-,-,TRBJ1-5,TGTGCCAGCAAGCTCGGAGGAAATAGCAATCAGCCCCAGCATTTT,CASKLGGNSNQPQHF
TRBV7-2,TRBD1,-,TRBJ1-1,TGTGCCAGCAGCCGACAGGGATCCCCCACTGAAGCTTTCTTT,CASSRQGSPTEAFF
TRBV28,TRBD1,-,TRBJ2-3,TGTGCCAGCAGTCCCGGACAGGATCGGGATACGCAGTATTTT,CASSPGQDRDTQYF
TRBV28,-,-,TRBJ1-1,TGTGCCAGCAGTCTAAGTGTCGAAGAAGCTTTCTTT,CASSLSVEEAFF
TRBV10-2,TRBD1,once,TRBJ1-3,TGCGCCAGCAGGGGGACAGCATTCTCTGGAAACACCATATATTTT,CASRGTAFSGNTIYF
TRBV18,-,once,TRBJ1-4,TGTGCCAGCTCACACCAAGGTGGCGGGTTGAATGAAAAACTGTTTTTT,CASSHQGGGLNEKLFF
TRBV4-3,-,-,TRBJ2-7,TGCGCCAGCAGCCAAGACCCCAGAGCGGTAAGCCTTTACGAGCAGTACTTC,CASSQDPRAVSLYEQYF
TRBV2,-,-,TRBJ1-6,TGTGCCAGCAGTGAAGCGCTTCGGTGGACAAGAAATTCACCCCTCCACTTT,CASSEALRWTRNSPLHF
TRBV7-6,TRBD2,few,TRBJ2-7,TGTGCCAGCAGCGCCCGGACTAGCGGAAGGCACGAGCAGTACTTC,CASSARTSGRHEQYF
TRBV5-4,-,-,TRBJ1-1,TGTGCCAGCAGCCCGACCGCGGGTAATGAAGCTTTCTTT,CASSPTAGNEAFF
TRBV7-8,-,-,TRBJ1-2,TGTGCCAGCAGCTTAGACATCGAAGCTAACTATGGCTACACCTTC,CASSLDIEANYGYTF
TRBV28,-,-,TRBJ1-1,TGTGCCAGCAGTTCGGTGAACACTGAAGCTTTCTTT,CASSSVNTEAFF
TRBV7-3,-,-,TRBJ2-7,TGTGCCAGCAGCTCCCCGGGCTCCTACGAGCAGTACTTC,CASSSPGSYEQYF
TRBV30,-,-,TRBJ1-1,TGTGCCTGGACCCGGGGGAACGGTGAAGCTTTCTTT,CAWTRGNGEAFF
TRBV12-5,TRBD2,-,TRBJ2-5,TGTGCTAGTGGTCCCGGACTAGCAGAAGAGACCCAGTACTTC,CASGPGLAEETQYF
TRBV9,-,-,TRBJ1-1,TGTGCCAGCAGCACTTCGAGTCGGTTGAACACTGAAGCTTTCTTT,CASSTSSRLNTEAFF
TRBV4-3,TRBD1,-,TRBJ1-6,TGCGCCAGCAGCTTTTCCCGACAGGGGTGGGACTCACCCCTCCACTTT,CASSFSRQGWDSPLHF
TRBV6-5,-,-,TRBJ2-4,TGTGCCAGCAGTTACACCCGGGACACCAAAAACATTCAGTACTTC,CASSYTRDTKNIQYF
TRBV27,TRBD1,-,TRBJ2-7,TGTGCCACCAGTGGGACAGGGGTGTACGAGCAGTACTTC,CATSGTGVYEQYF
TRBV4-3,-,few,TRBJ1-1,TGCGCCAGCAGCCAGAACAGGGCAGGCACTGAAGCTTTCTTT,CASSQNRAGTEAFF